This passage covers 14 T cell receptor beta chains from one sample sequenced in a study of T cells in Graves' hyperthyroidism and ophthalmopathy. The CDR3 regions of TCR beta were amplified from RNA transcripts. When the TCR CDR3 underwent first-round RT-PCR, the HTBI primer set was used. TCRdb ran MiXCR on the multiplex PCR reads and lists one entry per CDR3 protein. The top ten clones hold approximately 44% of a sample with about 510,000 distinct CDR3 sequences, about 45% of them seen once. Sequencing was carried out using peripheral blood or thyroid tissue (not recorded which). The receptor set was obtained from an adult woman with Graves' disease, either hyperthyroidism or ophthalmopathy (not recorded which).

This clonotype was seen ten or more times. This chain joins TRBV4-1 and TRBJ1-4; 7 bases are shared with TRBD1. The germline V gene encodes CDR1 MGHRA and CDR2 YSYEKL. The CDR3 is made up of 15 amino acids. V lost 3 bases to trimming and J lost 8 bases; unmatched junction nucleotides: 9. In DNA form, the CDR3 reads TGCGCCAGCAGCCAGGACGACAGGGAAGGCGAAAAACTGTTTTTT. Protein product: CASSQDDREGEKLFF.

This clonotype was recorded at least ten times. The CDR3 sequence: CASSEPGRNYGYTF. The CDR3 coding sequence is TGTGCCAGCAGTGAACCCGGTAGGAATTATGGCTACACCTTC. The chain uses TRBV25-1 and TRBJ1-2; D gene uncertain. The ends were cut back, 2 bases at V and 5 bases at J, with 12 bases in the middle. Germline values: CDR1 MGHDK, CDR2 SYGVNS. This CDR3 spans 14 amino acids.

This clonotype has more than one count but fewer than ten. The genes are TRBV4-1 and TRBJ2-5, with TRBD2 matching 13 bases. CDR1 MGHRA and CDR2 YSYEKL come from the germline V gene. This CDR3 has 18 residues. V was clipped by 5 bases and J by 5 bases; unmatched bases: 14. The CDR3 spells CASSRRTSGRRDGETQYF. DNA for the CDR3: TGCGCCAGCAGCAGACGGACTAGCGGGAGACGGGATGGGGAGACCCAGTACTTC.

This clonotype occurred many times. The CDR3 reads CASSPKLAGGTGELFF. DNA of the CDR3: TGTGCCAGCAGCCCAAAACTAGCGGGAGGCACCGGGGAGCTGTTTTTT. The rearrangement joins TRBV7-9 to TRBJ2-2; TRBD2 agrees at 12 bases. CDR3 length equals 16 residues. Germline V gene sequence: CDR1 SEHNR, CDR2 FQNEAQ (reference sequence). The J segment lost 4 bases and the V segment lost 5 bases, leaving 5 bases of the junction unmatched.

The CDR3 is CASRAYSGGNYGYTF. The DNA for the CDR3 is TGTGCCAGCAGGGCCTATAGTGGGGGCAACTATGGCTACACCTTC. This chain connects TRBV7-3 to TRBJ1-2; possibly TRBD1 for D (6 bases). The germline gives CDR1 SGHTA, CDR2 FQGTGA. The CDR3 extends over 15 amino acids. V was trimmed by 6 bases and J by 2 bases, leaving 16 bases between them.

This clonotype was recorded at least ten times. The CDR3 is CASSLYQGTGELFF. CDR3 DNA: TGTGCCAGCAGCTTATATCAGGGGACCGGGGAGCTGTTTTTT. This chain joins TRBV7-3 and TRBJ2-2; tentatively, D is TRBD1 (6 bases). V was pared by 2 bases and J by 5 bases, with 9 bases between. The CDR3 sequence is 14 residues long. In germline, CDR1 is SGHTA, CDR2 FQGTGA.

The chain has TRBV29-1 and TRBJ2-7, with D possibly matching TRBD1 (6 bases). V lost 7 bases, J lost 3 bases, and 13 bases lay in between. The CDR3 is made up of 12 amino acids. Germline V gives CDR1 SQVTM, CDR2 ANQGSEA. This CDR3 reads CSARDTNYEQYF. In DNA form, the CDR3 reads TGCAGCGCCAGGGACACCAACTACGAGCAGTACTTC.

The J gene is TRBJ1-2, the V gene TRBV10-3; no definite D call. The CDR3 covers 14 residues. The V end lost 0 bases, the J end lost 4 bases, and 9 bases lay between the germline ends. Germline V gene data show CDR1 as ENHRY and CDR2 as SYGVKD. DNA of the CDR3: TGTGCCATCAGTGAGTCGTCGGATTCCTATGGCTACACCTTC. This codes for CAISESSDSYGYTF.

The chain couples TRBV15 to TRBJ1-5; D is perhaps TRBD1 (6 bases). Between the trimmed V and J ends, which lost 3 bases and 0 bases, there was a span of 15 bases. CDR3 length: 17 residues. Germline loops: CDR1 LNHNV, CDR2 YYDKDF (reference sequence). CDR3 protein: CATSSQGGTDSNQPQHF. The CDR3 DNA reads as TGTGCCACCAGCAGCCAAGGGGGGACGGATAGCAATCAGCCCCAGCATTTT.

This clonotype was seen at least ten times. V gene TRBV7-6 combines with J gene TRBJ2-5; weak D call: TRBD1 (5 bases). The germline gives CDR1 SGHVS, CDR2 FNYEAQ. The CDR3 loop spans 15 amino acids. V lost 4 bases and J lost 0, with 12 bases in between. The CDR3 DNA follows: TGTGCCAGCAGCTCCATGACAGTTTACCAAGAGACCCAGTACTTC. Encoded protein: CASSSMTVYQETQYF. Using reference TRBV7-6 and TRBJ2-5 for the parts outside the CDR3, the full variable domain is GAGVSQSPRYKVTKRGQDVALRCDPISGHVSLYWYRQALGQGPEFLTYFNYEAQQDKSGLPNDRFSAERPEGSISTLTIQRTEQRDSAMYRCASSSMTVYQETQYFGPGTRLLVL.

Remarks on this clonotype: The junction departs from germline at one end; a sequencing error may be responsible. The V and J genes are TRBV7-2 and TRBJ2-5; maybe TRBD2 (5 bases). Germline CDR1 reads SGHTA; CDR2 reads FQGNSA. The CDR3 extends over 14 amino acids. The CDR3 DNA follows: TGCGCCAGCAGCCAAGTTGAGGGATCGGAGACCCAGTACTTC. Its translation is CASSQVEGSETQYF.

This clonotype has only a few counts. The gene calls are TRBV4-3 and TRBJ2-5; no definite D call. V was shortened by 2 bases and J by 4 bases, with 14 bases between the two germline ends. This CDR3 region has 15 residues. CDR1 is LGHNA, CDR2 YSLEER, per germline. CDR3 nucleotide sequence: TGCGCCAGCAGCCAATCTCCGGGTTCGAGAGAGACCCAGTACTTC. It translates to CASSQSPGSRETQYF.

The gene calls are TRBV7-2 and TRBJ2-7; 11 positions agree with TRBD2. CDR1 and CDR2 (germline): SGHTA, FQGNSA. The J segment lost 1 base and the V segment lost 8 bases, leaving 7 bases of the junction unmatched. This CDR3 has 15 residues. The CDR3 protein is CASSETSGKSYEQYF. CDR3 nucleotide sequence: TGTGCCAGCTCTGAGACTAGCGGGAAGTCCTACGAGCAGTACTTC.

CDR3: CASSQESRGGNYGYTF. The CDR3 bases are TGCGCCAGCAGCCAGGAATCGAGGGGGGGTAACTATGGCTACACCTTC. The chain carries TRBV4-3 and TRBJ1-2; weak D call: TRBD1 (6 bases). Germline CDR1 LGHNA, CDR2 YSLEER. The CDR3 totals 16 residues. V lost 3 bases, J lost 1 base, and 15 bases lay in between.